This T cell receptor (beta chain) was recovered during a study of cytotoxic CD8 clonotypes in ibrutinib-treated CLL. Study at large: Investigators collected response samples after a median 12 months of treatment, range 6 to 36.

The CDR3 sequence is 13 residues long. The V and J ends lost 5 bases and 4 bases respectively, with 11 bases between them. In germline, CDR1 is MDHEN, CDR2 SYDVKM. TCRdb keeps only in-frame clones here, not all; method: immunoSEQ multiplex PCR. The sample carries under 300,000 clones, 70% recorded once. Sequenced material: PBMCs, taken after 24 months of ibrutinib treatment. The clonotype comes from a human donor with chronic lymphocytic leukemia. The J gene is TRBJ1-2, the V gene TRBV28, with unresolved D. CDR3 region: CASSVAGIYGYTF. CDR3 nucleotides: TGTGCCAGCAGTGTTGCGGGGATCTATGGCTACACCTTC.